This TCR beta chain was captured by sequencing in a study of Ad26.COV2.S vaccination and SARS-CoV-2 variants. CDR3 size: 16 residues. The V gene lost 4 bases and the J gene lost 8 bases, with 20 bases spanning the gap. Germline CDR1 is KGHSH and CDR2 is LQKENI. Treatment described: about 20 received Ad26.COV2.S at low or high dose, single or two shots; several received placebo; per-sample allocation not given. The investigators took samples on day 63 after the first vaccine or placebo injection. Study-level results: A substantial breadth of spike-specific CD8+ and CD4+ T cell responses after vaccination has been reported. Vaccinees showed greater spike-specific TCR breadth than placebo recipients. Those who received vaccine or placebo ended up with similar non-spike TCR breadth.

With regard to this clone: Its antigen is unidentified.

The assay was immunoSEQ multiplex PCR, and TCRdb's table has in-frame clones only and misses some. The data hold around 450,000 clones, with about 91% observed a single time. The V call is TRBV18, the J call TRBJ1-4; D is perhaps TRBD1 (5 bases). The TCR comes from a person between 18 and 65 years old who received the Ad26.COV2.S COVID-19 vaccine or a placebo. The starting material was peripheral blood, obtained in a trial of Ad26.COV2.S vaccine versus placebo. DNA for the CDR3: TGTGCCAGCTCACATAACCAAGGGGAGATTGGCGAAAAACTGTTTTTT. Translating gives CASSHNQGEIGEKLFF.